The 30 T cell receptor beta chains in this list originate from one sample, sequenced in a study of shared clonotypes between healthy human individuals. Some clones are missing from TCRdb's copy, which holds only in-frame ones; the method was immunoSEQ multiplex PCR. This table has around 450,000 clones, 70% to 80% appearing once. The sequenced sample consisted of PBMCs. The receptors originated from a woman aged 40 to 50 in good health. Some clones in this sample may be carry-over from other donors' samples.

This clone was detected ten times or more. The V gene is TRBV2, the J gene TRBJ2-7; the D gene is possibly TRBD1 (6 bases). CDR3 size: 14 residues. From germline, CDR1 is SNHLY and CDR2 FYNNEI. Deletions cut 7 bases from V and 5 bases from J, with 18 bases between. The CDR3 bases are TGTGCCAGCACCTTGGGGGCGGGCGTCAACGAGCAGTACTTC. Encoded protein: CASTLGAGVNEQYF.

The rearrangement links TRBV29-1 to TRBJ1-1; 8 bases are a match to TRBD1. This CDR3 is built from 14 residues. Trimming removed 6 bases from V and 0 bases from J; junction bases left unmatched: 6. Germline V gene data show CDR1 as SQVTM and CDR2 as ANQGSEA. CDR3 DNA sequence: TGCAGCGTGCCAGACAGGGGATTGAACACTGAAGCTTTCTTT. It specifies CSVPDRGLNTEAFF.

The chain couples TRBV7-9 to TRBJ1-1; D is unresolved. The V and J ends lost 1 base and 1 base respectively, with 10 bases between them. Germline V CDR1 and CDR2: SEHNR, FQNEAQ (reference sequence). The CDR3 is 15 amino acids. CDR3 loop: CASSLGPLTNTEAFF. CDR3 bases: TGTGCCAGCAGCTTAGGACCCCTAACGAACACTGAAGCTTTCTTT. Using reference TRBV7-9 and TRBJ1-1 for the parts outside the CDR3, the full variable domain is DTGVSQNPRHKITKRGQNVTFRCDPISEHNRLYWYRQTLGQGPEFLTYFQNEAQLEKSRLLSDRFSAERPKGSFSTLEIQRTEQGDSAMYLCASSLGPLTNTEAFFGQGTRLTVV.

The chain uses TRBV4-3 and TRBJ2-6, with D possibly TRBD1 on 6 matching bases. Germline V gene data show CDR1 as LGHNA and CDR2 as YSLEER. V was clipped by 0 bases and J by 2 bases, with 14 bases between them. The CDR3 is 18 residues long. Here the CDR3 DNA reads TGCGCCAGCAGCCAAGAGGGGGCAAGGGGACCTGGGGCCAACGTCCTGACTTTC. It specifies CASSQEGARGPGANVLTF.

For the CDR3, the DNA is TGTGCCAGCAGTTACGCCCACGAAGATTATGGCTACACCTTC. It specifies CASSYAHEDYGYTF. The rearrangement uses TRBV6-5 and TRBJ1-2; unclear D gene. V shed 2 bases and J shed 5 bases, with 12 bases lying between them. Germline V gene lookup returns CDR1 MNHEY and CDR2 SVGAGI. This CDR3 region has 14 residues.

In this sample, this clone turned up a few times. The genes are TRBV15 and TRBJ2-5, with D hard to call. Trimming cost V 0 bases and J 7 bases, with 15 bases left between them. Germline CDR1 reads LNHNV; CDR2 reads YYDKDF (reference sequence). This CDR3 contains 15 residues. CDR3: CATSRDLGTPGTQYF. The CDR3 nucleotides are TGTGCCACCAGCAGAGATCTAGGCACTCCCGGGACCCAGTACTTC.

The table lists this clone with a count of one. DNA of the CDR3: TGTGCCAGCAGTAACACAGATACGCAGTATTTT. Translation: CASSNTDTQYF. This rearrangement joins TRBV25-1 to TRBJ2-3; D is ambiguous. This CDR3 region has 11 residues. V was cut by 5 bases and J by 2 bases, with 2 bases left in between. CDR1 is MGHDK and CDR2 is SYGVNS in the germline V gene.

The rearrangement links TRBV7-9 to TRBJ2-1; TRBD1 might be the D (5 bases). V was shortened by 3 bases and J by 9 bases, with 12 bases between the two germline ends. The CDR3 contains 13 residues. From germline, CDR1 is SEHNR and CDR2 FQNEAQ (reference sequence). CDR3 residues: CASSFDRDGEQFF. In nucleotides, the CDR3 is TGTGCCAGCAGCTTTGACAGAGACGGTGAGCAGTTCTTC.

The chain combines TRBV9 with TRBJ1-3; TRBD1 aligns across 7 bases. With V trimmed by 3 bases and J by 0 bases, 9 bases remained unmatched. This CDR3 is built from 17 residues. Germline loops: CDR1 SGDLS, CDR2 YYNGEE. The DNA for the CDR3 is TGTGCCAGCAGCGCGCGGACAGGTATCAGCTCTGGAAACACCATATATTTT. Its protein is CASSARTGISSGNTIYF.

V is TRBV30 and J is TRBJ1-6; possibly TRBD1 for D (5 bases). V lost 4 bases, J lost 2 bases, and 18 bases lay in between. The CDR3 runs 17 residues. The germline V gene encodes CDR1 GTSNPN and CDR2 SVGIG (reference sequence). In DNA, the CDR3 is TGTGCCTGGACCCAGGGACGTACCGGAGCCTATAATTCACCCCTCCACTTT. Its translation: CAWTQGRTGAYNSPLHF. Supplemented by reference TRBV30 and TRBJ1-6, the full variable domain reads SQTIHQWPATLVQPVGSPLSLECTVEGTSNPNLYWYRQAAGRGLQLLFYSVGIGQISSEVPQNLSASRPQDRQFILSSKKLLLSDSGFYLCAWTQGRTGAYNSPLHFGNGTRLTVT.

This CDR3 reads CSSTRGITEAFF. CDR3 DNA: TGCAGCTCCACGCGGGGAATCACTGAAGCTTTCTTT. V is TRBV29-1 and J is TRBJ1-1; D gene ambiguous. Germline assignment: CDR1 SQVTM and CDR2 ANQGSEA. The CDR3 runs 12 residues. V was trimmed by 8 bases and J by 4 bases, leaving 14 bases between them.

The V and J genes are TRBV30 and TRBJ1-5, with 7 bases fitting TRBD1. Germline V CDR1 and CDR2: GTSNPN, SVGIG (reference sequence). This CDR3 contains 14 residues. V lost 0 bases, J lost 2 bases, and 1 base stayed unmatched. CDR3 sequence reads: CAWSVGQGNQPQHF. Here the CDR3 DNA reads TGTGCCTGGAGTGTTGGACAGGGCAATCAGCCCCAGCATTTT. The full variable domain, rest sourced from reference TRBV30 and TRBJ1-5, is SQTIHQWPATLVQPVGSPLSLECTVEGTSNPNLYWYRQAAGRGLQLLFYSVGIGQISSEVPQNLSASRPQDRQFILSSKKLLLSDSGFYLCAWSVGQGNQPQHFGDGTRLSIL.

The genes are TRBV21-1 and TRBJ2-5; TRBD2, as called in the table, went unchecked against the DNA. TRBV21-1 is termed a pseudogene. The CDR3 spans 15 residues. DNA for the CDR3: TGTGCCAGCAGCAAAGGGAAGCCTAGCGAGGAGACCCAGTACTTC. The encoded protein is CASSKGKPSEETQYF.

V usage is TRBV4-1 and J usage is TRBJ1-5, with unresolved D. The germline V gene encodes CDR1 MGHRA and CDR2 YSYEKL. The CDR3 contains 13 residues. V was cut by 2 bases and J by 6 bases, with 8 bases left in between. The CDR3, as DNA: TGCGCCAGCAGCCAAACACTTGTTCAGCCCCAGCATTTT. Protein product: CASSQTLVQPQHF.

This rearrangement joins TRBV28 to TRBJ1-2, with 11 bases fitting TRBD1. With V trimmed by 9 bases and J by 4 bases, 4 bases remained unmatched. The CDR3 is 13 residues long. Germline CDR1 and CDR2: MDHEN and SYDVKM. The CDR3 region is CASGQGATYGYTF. The CDR3 bases are TGTGCCAGTGGACAGGGGGCCACCTATGGCTACACCTTC.

This sequence joins TRBV9 and TRBJ1-1, with D possibly being TRBD1 (5 bases). This CDR3 is 16 amino acids long. Germline CDR1 SGDLS, CDR2 YYNGEE. V shed 0 bases and J shed 3 bases, with 15 bases lying between them. The CDR3 sequence is CASSVGAGQVDTEAFF. The CDR3 coding sequence is TGTGCCAGCAGCGTAGGGGCAGGGCAGGTGGACACTGAAGCTTTCTTT.

This chain joins TRBV5-1 and TRBJ2-7, with D possibly called TRBD1 or TRBD2 (6 bases each). The CDR3 totals 14 residues. V was cut by 2 bases and J by 6 bases, with 15 bases left in between. Germline CDR1 is SGHRS and CDR2 is YFSETQ. CDR3 nucleotides: TGCGCCAGCAGCTTTGGCGGGACACCCGCCGAGCAGTACTTC. Translating gives CASSFGGTPAEQYF.

The chain employs TRBV14 and TRBJ2-5; 13 bases are a match to TRBD2. The CDR3 spans 15 residues. V was pared by 4 bases and J by 5 bases, with 4 bases of the junction left unmatched. Germline CDR1 reads SGHDN; CDR2 reads FVKESK. The CDR3 DNA reads as TGTGCCAGCAGCCCTGGACTAGCGGGAGCGGAGACCCAGTACTTC. This gives the protein CASSPGLAGAETQYF.

This rearrangement joins TRBV4-3 to TRBJ1-4; a weak D match, TRBD1 (5 bases). Germline CDR1 and CDR2: LGHNA and YSLEER. There are 13 residues in the CDR3. V was pared by 4 bases and J by 7 bases, with 10 bases between. DNA for the CDR3: TGCGCCAGCAGCCGCCTTAGGGGTGAAAAACTGTTTTTT. Translation gives CASSRLRGEKLFF.

The chain couples TRBV28 to TRBJ2-6; unclear D gene. Per germline, CDR1 MDHEN and CDR2 SYDVKM. The CDR3 is 16 amino acids. Trimming stripped 1 base from V and 0 bases from J, with 7 bases between. CDR3 nucleotides: TGTGCCAGCAGTTTATCCGGCGCCTCTGGGGCCAACGTCCTGACTTTC. Residues: CASSLSGASGANVLTF.

This rearrangement joins TRBV5-4 to TRBJ2-3, with D perhaps TRBD1 or TRBD2 (5 bases each). V lost 4 bases and J lost 5, with 11 bases in between. The V gene's germline CDR1 is SGHNT and CDR2 YYREEE (reference sequence). This CDR3 is 13 amino acids long. The CDR3 bases are TGTGCCAGCAGCATGACAGCGGTAGATACGCAGTATTTT. Amino acid sequence: CASSMTAVDTQYF. Drawing the rest from reference TRBV5-4 and TRBJ2-3, the complete variable domain is ETGVTQSPTHLIKTRGQQVTLRCSSQSGHNTVSWYQQALGQGPQFIFQYYREEENGRGNFPPRFSGLQFPNYSSELNVNALELDDSALYLCASSMTAVDTQYFGPGTRLTVL.

About this clone itself: The same CDR3 also results from other DNA sequences found in this sample. DNA for the CDR3: TGTGCCAGCAGCTTAGGAGGACCCTACGAGCAGTACTTC. It translates to CASSLGGPYEQYF. The rearrangement uses TRBV7-9 and TRBJ2-7; D uncertain. The CDR3 covers 13 residues. Germline values: CDR1 SEHNR, CDR2 FQNEAQ (reference sequence). V was cut by 1 base and J by 2 bases, with 6 bases left in between.

Written as DNA, the CDR3 is TGTGCCAGCAGCTTAAATCTTGGTTGGGCTAGCGGGAGTTCCGAGCAGTACTTC. Residues: CASSLNLGWASGSSEQYF. The rearrangement links TRBV7-9 to TRBJ2-7, with 10 bases fitting TRBD2. Germline V gene lookup returns CDR1 SEHNR and CDR2 FQNEAQ (reference sequence). The CDR3 totals 18 residues. Losses at the gene ends were 2 bases for V and 6 bases for J; bases not matched to a gene: 16.

The chain combines TRBV11-2 with TRBJ2-1; 11 nucleotides align to TRBD2. V shed 5 bases and J 9 bases; nucleotides not matched to a gene: 15. This CDR3 is 17 amino acids long. Germline V gene lookup returns CDR1 SGHAT and CDR2 FQNNGV. The CDR3 spells CASSPPPSSGRFSEQFF. CDR3 DNA: TGTGCCAGCAGCCCCCCGCCCTCTAGCGGGAGGTTTAGTGAGCAGTTCTTC. The variable domain in full, with the rest retrieved from reference TRBV11-2 and TRBJ2-1, is EAGVAQSPRYKIIEKRQSVAFWCNPISGHATLYWYQQILGQGPKLLIQFQNNGVVDDSQLPKDRFSAERLKGVDSTLKIQPAKLEDSAVYLCASSPPPSSGRFSEQFFGPGTRLTVL.

The rearrangement links TRBV21-1 to TRBJ1-4; TRBD1 was called by the table and not checked on the DNA. TRBV21-1 is tagged as a pseudogene. The CDR3 spans 18 residues. This chain's CDR3 is CASSPRGLTESTNEKLFF. The DNA of the CDR3 is TGTGCCAGCAGCCCTAGGGGCCTGACCGAGTCAACTAATGAAAAACTGTTTTTT.

The chain joins TRBV7-6 to TRBJ2-2; D not certain. The CDR3 covers 16 residues. Trimming removed 0 bases from V and 0 bases from J, with 8 bases in between. The germline gives CDR1 SGHVS, CDR2 FNYEAQ. The DNA for the CDR3 is TGTGCCAGCAGCTTAGCAGGGTCCGCGAACACCGGGGAGCTGTTTTTT. Its translation: CASSLAGSANTGELFF. The complete variable domain, with remaining parts taken from reference TRBV7-6 and TRBJ2-2, reads GAGVSQSPRYKVTKRGQDVALRCDPISGHVSLYWYRQALGQGPEFLTYFNYEAQQDKSGLPNDRFSAERPEGSISTLTIQRTEQRDSAMYRCASSLAGSANTGELFFGEGSRLTVL.

The chain carries TRBV7-2 and TRBJ2-6; no clear D. This CDR3 comprises 14 residues. The V gene's germline CDR1 is SGHTA and CDR2 FQGNSA. With 5 bases removed from V and 0 bases from J, the gap between germline ends came to 5 bases. CDR3 protein: CASSPRSGANVLTF. CDR3 sequence (DNA): TGTGCCAGCAGCCCTCGCTCTGGGGCCAACGTCCTGACTTTC.

The rearrangement links TRBV11-2 to TRBJ2-2; 13 nucleotides align to TRBD2. There are 16 residues in the CDR3. In germline, CDR1 is SGHAT, CDR2 FQNNGV. With 6 bases clipped from V and 8 bases from J, the junction kept 9 bases outside the gene matches. Here the CDR3 DNA reads TGTGCCAGCAGACTCACTAGCGGGAGGGCCGATGGGGAGCTGTTTTTT. Its protein product is CASRLTSGRADGELFF.

This clone was counted once. The rearrangement uses TRBV5-1 and TRBJ2-7; 12 bases agree with TRBD2. The V gene's germline CDR1 is SGHRS and CDR2 YFSETQ. Trimming took 4 bases from V and 7 from J; bases not matched to a gene: 9. The CDR3 is 15 residues long. The CDR3 DNA is TGCGCCAGCAGCCCATCGACTAGCGGGAGCAGGGAGCAGTACTTC. Encoded protein: CASSPSTSGSREQYF. Based on the CDR3 plus reference TRBV5-1 and TRBJ2-7, the full variable domain is KAGVTQTPRYLIKTRGQQVTLSCSPISGHRSVSWYQQTPGQGLQFLFEYFSETQRNKGNFPGRFSGRQFSNSRSEMNVSTLELGDSALYLCASSPSTSGSREQYFGPGTRLTVT.

This chain connects TRBV4-3 to TRBJ2-2, with D maybe TRBD1 (6 bases). There are 14 residues in the CDR3. CDR1 and CDR2 (germline): LGHNA, YSLEER. Trimming took off 4 bases at V and 7 bases at J, with 13 bases between the two ends. CDR3 nucleotides: TGCGCCAGCAGCCCCGTACCAGGGGTCGGGGAGCTGTTTTTT. It encodes CASSPVPGVGELFF.